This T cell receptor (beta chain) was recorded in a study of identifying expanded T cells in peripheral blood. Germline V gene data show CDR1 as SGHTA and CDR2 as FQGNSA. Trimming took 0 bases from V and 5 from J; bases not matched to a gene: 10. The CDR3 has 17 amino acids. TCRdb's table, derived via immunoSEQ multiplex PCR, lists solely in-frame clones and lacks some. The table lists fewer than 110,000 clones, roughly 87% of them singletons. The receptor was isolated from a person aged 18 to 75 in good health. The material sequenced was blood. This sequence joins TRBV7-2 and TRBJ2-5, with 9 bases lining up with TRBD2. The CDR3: CASSLASGGLSRETQYF. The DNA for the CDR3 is TGTGCCAGCAGCTTAGCGAGCGGGGGGCTCTCCCGGGAGACCCAGTACTTC.